Listed here are 2 T cell receptor beta chains from one sample, sequenced in a study of blood T cell repertoires in COVID-19. This table comes from immunoSEQ multiplex PCR, and its TCRdb copy is limited to in-frame clones, with some not included. The repertoire holds approximately 110,000 clones, with about 80% as singletons. Material: peripheral blood. Source of these receptors: a woman between 40 and 55 years old with acute or convalescent COVID-19.

The CDR3 region has the DNA TGTGCCAGCAGACAGACAGGGCTGGACTATGGCTACACCTTC. This gives the protein CASRQTGLDYGYTF. The genes are TRBV25-1 and TRBJ1-2; 7 bases map to TRBD1. The germline CDR1 and CDR2 sequences are MGHDK and SYGVNS. V gave up 6 bases and J gave up 3 bases; unmatched junction bases: 7. The CDR3 runs to 14 residues.

V gene TRBV6-1 combines with J gene TRBJ1-5, with D perhaps matching TRBD1 (6 bases). The germline V and J ends were trimmed by 0 bases and 11 bases, with 17 bases remaining between them. CDR1 is MNHNS, CDR2 SASEGT, per germline. The CDR3 sequence is 15 residues long. CDR3 coding DNA: TGTGCCAGCAGTGAAGCGGCAACAGGGCGCGTGGCCCAGCATTTT. Its translation is CASSEAATGRVAQHF.